The clone carrying this T cell receptor beta chain was detected ten times or more. Its cognate antigen is unknown. TCRdb reprocessed the RACE reads via MiXCR and lists one record per CDR3 protein. This sample has approximately 80,000 distinct CDR3 sequences, with roughly a tenth found just once. The time point denotes: patch test 2, 6 weeks after DPC sensitization. Treatment of the sample: therapeutic diphenylcyclopropenone sensitization with weekly scalp DPC. Donation of samples came from alopecia patients who were 18 to 70 years old and suitable for DPC. Total RNA was extracted from unfractionated whole blood. Germline V gene sequence: CDR1 SGHNT, CDR2 YYREEE (reference sequence). Trimming took off 4 bases at V and 0 bases at J, with 8 bases between the two ends. There are 14 residues in the CDR3. This specimen belongs to a study of human T cells and chemical hapten exposure. In the study overall: Alopecia areata, totalis or universalis affected patients who were mostly female. Study-level results: Compared with pre-sensitization or healthy control sets, expanded TCRs clustered more.

The clonotype was recovered from a woman aged 45-65 years with alopecia areata. Some clones in this sample may be carry-over from other donors' samples. The chain recombines TRBV5-4 with TRBJ2-4; D call uncertain. The starting material was whole blood, obtained in connection with sensitization to the hapten diphenylcyclopropenone (DPC). In DNA form, the CDR3 reads TGTGCCAGCAGCCTCATATCAGCCAAAAACATTCAGTACTTC. Translating it yields CASSLISAKNIQYF. The variable domain in full, with the rest retrieved from reference TRBV5-4 and TRBJ2-4, is ETGVTQSPTHLIKTRGQQVTLRCSSQSGHNTVSWYQQALGQGPQFIFQYYREEENGRGNFPPRFSGLQFPNYSSELNVNALELDDSALYLCASSLISAKNIQYFGAGTRLSVL.